The 23 T cell receptor beta chains below come from one sample, sequenced in a study of blood T cell repertoires in COVID-19. Profiling relied on immunoSEQ multiplex PCR, and the TCRdb table lists in-frame clones only, not all of them. The repertoire consists of over 350,000 clones, with approximately 90% occurring once and the leading ten covering about 0.89%. Material for sequencing was PBMCs or T cells enriched from blood (not recorded which). Source of these receptors: a woman aged 25 to 45 with acute COVID-19.

The chain recombines TRBV19 with TRBJ1-1; 10 nucleotides agree with TRBD1. With V trimmed by 4 bases and J by 1 base, 9 bases remained unmatched. The CDR3 spans 17 residues. Germline CDR1 reads LNHDA; CDR2 reads SQIVND (reference sequence). The chain's CDR3 is CASSSRDRGTPNTEAFF. Here the CDR3 DNA reads TGTGCCAGTAGTAGCCGGGACAGGGGCACACCGAACACTGAAGCTTTCTTT.

The genes are TRBV6-1 and TRBJ2-6, with TRBD1 identical over 9 bases. CDR3 length: 18 residues. The V gene's germline CDR1 is MNHNS and CDR2 SASEGT. The J segment lost 0 bases and the V segment lost 0 bases, leaving 3 bases of the junction unmatched. CDR3: CASSEAWTGVSGANVLTF. The CDR3 DNA follows: TGTGCCAGCAGTGAAGCTTGGACAGGGGTCTCTGGGGCCAACGTCCTGACTTTC.

This clone was detected once. The V gene is TRBV9, the J gene TRBJ2-6, with 8 bases lining up with TRBD1. CDR1 SGDLS and CDR2 YYNGEE come from the germline V gene. CDR3 length: 19 residues. The V gene end was trimmed by 4 bases and the J gene end by 4 bases; junction bases not matched to a gene: 16. The CDR3 nucleotides are TGTGCCAGCAGCCCAGGACTGGCAGGGGGCGCGTTAGGGGCCAACGTCCTGACTTTC. This codes for CASSPGLAGGALGANVLTF. Full variable domain (outside the CDR3, taken from reference TRBV9 and TRBJ2-6): DSGVTQTPKHLITATGQRVTLRCSPRSGDLSVYWYQQSLDQGLQFLIQYYNGEERAKGNILERFSAQQFPDLHSELNLSSLELGDSALYFCASSPGLAGGALGANVLTFGAGSRLTVL.

This clone turned up a few times. V gene TRBV6-1 combines with J gene TRBJ1-5; D ambiguous. V dropped 2 bases and J dropped 5 bases, with 13 bases sitting between them. The germline gives CDR1 MNHNS, CDR2 SASEGT. This CDR3 region has 15 residues. The CDR3 reads CASSEQPRSDQPQHF. The CDR3 DNA follows: TGTGCCAGCAGTGAACAGCCTAGAAGCGATCAGCCCCAGCATTTT.

The rearrangement joins TRBV7-8 to TRBJ2-3; 14 bases line up with TRBD2. The germline V gene has CDR1 SGHVS and CDR2 FQNEAQ. CDR3 size: 19 residues. The V and J ends lost 7 bases and 1 base, in that order; junction bases with no gene match: 13. The CDR3 nucleotides read TGTGCCAGCACTACCTACCGGACTAGCGGGGGGCACGGCACAGATACGCAGTATTTT. Protein product: CASTTYRTSGGHGTDTQYF.

The chain is built from TRBV15 and TRBJ2-3, with TRBD2 matching 12 bases. The CDR3 consists of 20 residues. Trimming cost V 1 base and J 1 base; bases outside gene matches: 12. Germline assignment: CDR1 LNHNV and CDR2 YYDKDF (reference sequence). The CDR3 protein is CATSRGRGIWTSGGTDTQYF. CDR3 in DNA: TGTGCCACCAGCAGAGGGAGGGGGATTTGGACTAGCGGGGGCACAGATACGCAGTATTTT.

This chain connects TRBV2 to TRBJ1-6, with 7 nucleotides matching TRBD1. This CDR3 spans 14 amino acids. The germline V gene encodes CDR1 SNHLY and CDR2 FYNNEI. Unmatched junction bases numbered 9, after V lost 6 bases and J lost 10 bases. The CDR3 protein is CASSPGTVPSPLHF. For the CDR3, the DNA is TGTGCCAGCAGCCCCGGGACAGTACCCTCACCCCTCCACTTT. The variable domain in full, with the rest retrieved from reference TRBV2 and TRBJ1-6, is EPEVTQTPSHQVTQMGQEVILRCVPISNHLYFYWYRQILGQKVEFLVSFYNNEISEKSEIFDDQFSVERPDGSNFTLKIRSTKLEDSAMYFCASSPGTVPSPLHFGNGTRLTVT.

The chain has TRBV7-2 and TRBJ2-7; D ambiguous. The CDR3 contains 14 residues. Germline lookup yields CDR1 SGHTA and CDR2 FQGNSA. V gave up 1 base and J gave up 4 bases, with 11 bases separating them. The CDR3 spells CASSLGAGLYEQYF. The CDR3 coding sequence is TGTGCCAGCAGCTTAGGGGCAGGCCTTTACGAGCAGTACTTC.

This rearrangement joins TRBV12-5 to TRBJ1-1, with 8 bases aligning to TRBD1. CDR1 is LGHNT and CDR2 is FRNRAP in the germline V gene. J was trimmed by 12 bases and V by 6 bases; bases with no gene match: 9. This CDR3 region has 12 residues. CDR3 in DNA: TGTGCTAGTGGACCAGGACAGGGTGGACCTTTCTTT. Translated: CASGPGQGGPFF.

V usage is TRBV7-2 and J usage is TRBJ1-1, with TRBD1 as a possible D gene (6 bases). V lost 7 bases and J 5 bases, leaving 17 bases between the germline ends. Germline CDR1 is SGHTA and CDR2 is FQGNSA. The CDR3 length is 14 residues. CDR3 coding DNA: TGTGCCAGCACCTACGACACAGGGAAAACTGAAGCTTTCTTT. It is translated as CASTYDTGKTEAFF.

The gene calls are TRBV12-3 or TRBV12-4 and TRBJ2-3; D uncertain. Between the trimmed V and J ends, which lost 4 bases and 0 bases, there was a span of 5 bases. The CDR3 runs to 13 residues. The CDR3 sequence: CASSSSSTDTQYF. CDR3 DNA: TGTGCCAGCAGTTCGTCCAGCACAGATACGCAGTATTTT.

The J gene is TRBJ2-7, the V gene TRBV5-1; D perhaps matches TRBD2 (6 bases). The CDR3 loop spans 16 amino acids. Trimming pared 0 bases from V and 3 bases from J, leaving 16 bases between. The germline V gene encodes CDR1 SGHRS and CDR2 YFSETQ. CDR3 residues: CASSLGGLKRVYEQYF. The CDR3 DNA sequence: TGCGCCAGCAGCTTGGGGGGACTCAAAAGGGTCTACGAGCAGTACTTC.

The rearrangement uses TRBV14 and TRBJ2-3; 11 bases align to TRBD2. Per germline, CDR1 SGHDN and CDR2 FVKESK. V dropped 3 bases and J dropped 4; count of bases not matched to a gene: 6. The CDR3 is 16 residues long. CDR3 residues: CASSQLAGGTPDTQYF. DNA of the CDR3: TGTGCCAGCAGCCAGTTAGCGGGGGGGACCCCAGATACGCAGTATTTT.

This rearrangement joins TRBV3-1 (or the pseudogene TRBV3-2) to TRBJ2-7, with TRBD1 matching over 9 bases. Per germline, CDR1 LGHDT and CDR2 YNNKEL (reference sequence). With V trimmed by 7 bases and J by 6 bases, 13 bases remained unmatched. CDR3 length: 15 amino acids. The CDR3 coding sequence is TGTGCCAGCACCCGGGGACAGGGTACCCTCAGCGAGCAGTACTTC. Translation gives CASTRGQGTLSEQYF.

The CDR3 loop is CASSIDNEQFF. CDR3 nucleotide sequence: TGTGCCAGTAGTATCGACAATGAGCAGTTCTTC. The rearrangement joins TRBV19 to TRBJ2-1; D is uncertain. V was trimmed by 3 bases and J by 5 bases, leaving 2 bases between them. Germline-derived CDR1 and CDR2 are LNHDA and SQIVND (reference sequence). The length of the CDR3 is 11 residues.

This rearrangement joins TRBV5-1 to TRBJ2-1; D is unresolved. Germline loops: CDR1 SGHRS, CDR2 YFSETQ. V lost 4 bases, J lost 7 bases, and 6 bases lay in between. The CDR3 is made up of 11 amino acids. CDR3 nucleotides: TGCGCCAGCAGCCTCCGGAATGAGCAGTTCTTC. As protein: CASSLRNEQFF.

The rearrangement uses TRBV7-3 and TRBJ2-2; weak D call: TRBD1 (6 bases). CDR1 and CDR2 (germline): SGHTA, FQGTGA. Trimming left V 2 bases short and J 4 bases short, with 11 bases between. The CDR3 loop spans 15 amino acids. This CDR3 is CASSLGGVITGELFF. As DNA, the CDR3 is TGTGCCAGCAGCTTAGGGGGCGTAATCACCGGGGAGCTGTTTTTT.

The V call is TRBV5-1, the J call TRBJ1-1; 10 bases match TRBD1. With V trimmed by 4 bases and J by 5 bases, 8 bases remained unmatched. The germline CDR1 and CDR2 sequences are SGHRS and YFSETQ. The CDR3 is 15 residues long. CDR3 DNA sequence: TGCGCCAGCAGCGGGGGGACAGGGGAAGTGACTGAAGCTTTCTTT. It codes for CASSGGTGEVTEAFF.

The chain carries TRBV7-7 and TRBJ2-3; no definite D call. Trimming shortened V by 3 bases and J by 2 bases, and 12 bases separated the two germline ends. The CDR3 has 15 amino acids. CDR1 is SSHAT and CDR2 is FNYEAQ in the germline V gene (reference sequence). The CDR3 nucleotides read TGTGCCAGCAGCTTTGGGTCTGGGCCCACAGATACGCAGTATTTT. Translation: CASSFGSGPTDTQYF.

The chain is built from TRBV5-6 and TRBJ1-5, with 9 positions matching TRBD1. The germline gives CDR1 SGHDT, CDR2 YYEEEE. The trim removed 2 bases at V and 6 bases at J, leaving 6 bases unmatched. The CDR3 consists of 15 residues. DNA of the CDR3: TGTGCCAGCAGCTTCGGACAGGGGATGAGTCAGCCCCAGCATTTT. The encoded protein is CASSFGQGMSQPQHF.

V is TRBV12-3 or TRBV12-4 and J is TRBJ1-6; tentative D call: TRBD1 (5 bases). V lost 4 bases and J lost 13, with 11 bases in between. The CDR3 loop spans 12 amino acids. CDR3: CASSYRDSPLHF. The CDR3 region has the DNA TGTGCCAGCAGTTACCGGGACTCGCCCCTCCACTTT.

The rearrangement links TRBV9 to TRBJ1-2; maybe TRBD1 (6 bases). CDR3 length: 12 amino acids. V lost 3 bases to trimming and J lost 8 bases, with 11 bases between them. Germline-derived CDR1 and CDR2 are SGDLS and YYNGEE. The CDR3 sequence: CASSATGLGYTF. CDR3 bases: TGTGCCAGCAGCGCAACAGGGCTGGGCTACACCTTC.

J is TRBJ2-3 and V is TRBV24-1; 10 bases are a match to TRBD2. Germline assignment: CDR1 KGHDR and CDR2 SFDVKD. The CDR3 length is 16 residues. The V and J ends lost 5 bases and 0 bases, in that order; junction bases with no gene match: 4. CDR3 in DNA: TGTGCCACCAGTGGGAGCGGGGGGGCTAGCACAGATACGCAGTATTTT. This sequence encodes CATSGSGGASTDTQYF.